These 3 T cell receptor beta chains came from one sample sequenced in a study of blood T cell repertoires in COVID-19. Repertoires were generated with immunoSEQ multiplex PCR, while TCRdb's copy carries only in-frame clones and drops some. The table includes around 250,000 clones, around 87% detected once. The specimen was peripheral blood. All receptors come from a woman in her 70s with active or convalescent COVID-19.

J is TRBJ1-5 and V is TRBV25-1, with D maybe TRBD1 (5 bases). This CDR3 comprises 13 residues. The germline V and J ends were trimmed by 6 bases and 3 bases, with 9 bases remaining between them. The germline V gene encodes CDR1 MGHDK and CDR2 SYGVNS. CDR3 sequence (DNA): TGTGCCAGCAGGGAAGGGGCCAATCAGCCCCAGCATTTT. It is translated as CASREGANQPQHF.

The gene calls are TRBV2 and TRBJ1-5; TRBD1 aligns across 9 bases. Unmatched junction bases numbered 3, after V lost 6 bases and J lost 3 bases. The CDR3 covers 14 residues. Germline V gives CDR1 SNHLY, CDR2 FYNNEI. The CDR3 bases are TGTGCCAGCAGGACAGGGGGGTCCAATCAGCCCCAGCATTTT. Residues: CASRTGGSNQPQHF.

The chain joins TRBV4-1 to TRBJ2-4; D possibly corresponds to TRBD2 (6 bases). Per germline, CDR1 MGHRA and CDR2 YSYEKL. Deletions cut 1 base from V and 0 bases from J, with 13 bases between. The CDR3 length is 17 residues. Here the CDR3 reads CASSQGRVELAKNIQYF. CDR3 in DNA: TGCGCCAGCAGCCAAGGGAGGGTGGAACTAGCCAAAAACATTCAGTACTTC.